These 10 T cell receptor beta chains originate from one sample sequenced in a study of PD-1 blockade in classical Hodgkin lymphoma. Brentuximab vedotin exposure varied, and every patient relapsed after autologous stem cell transplantation. Sequencing was performed with immunoSEQ multiplex PCR; in TCRdb, only in-frame clones are kept and a portion is missing. This repertoire shows tens of thousands of clones, 88% found once; its top ten account for over 8%. The sample in question was peripheral blood mononuclear cells (PBMCs), obtained at baseline. The receptor source for this set is a human donor with classical Hodgkin lymphoma.

As DNA, the CDR3 is TGTGCCAGCAGCCCGGGACAGAACACCGGGGAGCTGTTTTTT. It codes for CASSPGQNTGELFF. The chain employs TRBV7-3 and TRBJ2-2, with a tentative D call TRBD1 (6 bases). Germline V gives CDR1 SGHTA, CDR2 FQGTGA. With 5 bases removed from V and 1 base from J, the gap between germline ends came to 8 bases. This CDR3 spans 14 amino acids. Drawing the rest from reference TRBV7-3 and TRBJ2-2, the complete variable domain is GAGVSQTPSNKVTEKGKYVELRCDPISGHTALYWYRQSLGQGPEFLIYFQGTGAADDSGLPNDRFFAVRPEGSVSTLKIQRTERGDSAVYLCASSPGQNTGELFFGEGSRLTVL.

The V gene is TRBV7-2, the J gene TRBJ2-7; tentatively, D is TRBD1 (5 bases). This CDR3 region has 15 residues. Trimming took off 1 base at V and 4 bases at J, with 14 bases between the two ends. The germline gives CDR1 SGHTA, CDR2 FQGNSA. Here the CDR3 reads CASSLGSARVYEQYF. The CDR3 nucleotides are TGTGCCAGCAGCTTAGGGTCCGCCAGGGTTTACGAGCAGTACTTC. The complete variable domain, with remaining parts taken from reference TRBV7-2 and TRBJ2-7, reads GAGVSQSPSNKVTEKGKDVELRCDPISGHTALYWYRQSLGQGLEFLIYFQGNSAPDKSGLPSDRFSAERTGGSVSTLTIQRTQQEDSAVYLCASSLGSARVYEQYFGPGTRLTVT.

V is TRBV4-2 and J is TRBJ1-2; D gene uncertain. In germline, CDR1 is LGHNA, CDR2 YNFKEQ. This CDR3 spans 15 amino acids. The V end lost 2 bases, the J end lost 1 base, and 11 bases lay between the germline ends. In DNA, the CDR3 is TGTGCCAGCAGCCAAACGGAGATGTATAACTATGGCTACACCTTC. This encodes CASSQTEMYNYGYTF.

The chain employs TRBV5-4 and TRBJ2-2, with TRBD2 as a possible D gene (5 bases). The CDR3 is 14 amino acids. CDR1 SGHNT and CDR2 YYREEE come from the germline V gene (reference sequence). Trimming pared 2 bases from V and 1 base from J, leaving 6 bases between. CDR3 DNA sequence: TGTGCCAGCAGCTTCGGGGAGAACACCGGGGAGCTGTTTTTT. This sequence encodes CASSFGENTGELFF. The full variable domain, with the rest looked up from reference TRBV5-4 and TRBJ2-2, is ETGVTQSPTHLIKTRGQQVTLRCSSQSGHNTVSWYQQALGQGPQFIFQYYREEENGRGNFPPRFSGLQFPNYSSELNVNALELDDSALYLCASSFGENTGELFFGEGSRLTVL.

The chain is built from TRBV7-2 and TRBJ2-7; unclear D gene. There are 13 residues in the CDR3. Germline-derived CDR1 and CDR2 are SGHTA and FQGNSA. V lost 0 bases to trimming and J lost 4 bases, with 7 bases between them. Here the CDR3 DNA reads TGTGCCAGCAGCTTAGCGCAAAGATACGAGCAGTACTTC. Protein product: CASSLAQRYEQYF.

This clone has only one observation. The chain combines TRBV27 with TRBJ2-7; D might be TRBD1 (6 bases). The V gene's germline CDR1 is MNHEY and CDR2 SMNVEV (reference sequence). Trimming removed 6 bases at V and 2 bases at J, with 11 bases between. The length of the CDR3 is 13 residues. The CDR3 spells CASSIDRTYEQYF. CDR3 DNA: TGTGCCAGCAGCATAGACAGGACCTACGAGCAGTACTTC.

This clone appeared a single time. V gene TRBV2 combines with J gene TRBJ1-1; D is ambiguous. V dropped 2 bases and J dropped 5 bases, with 9 bases sitting between them. The germline V gene has CDR1 SNHLY and CDR2 FYNNEI. The CDR3 is 13 residues long. This chain's CDR3 is CASSEYLGTEAFF. The CDR3 nucleotides read TGTGCCAGCAGTGAATACCTGGGGACTGAAGCTTTCTTT.

V usage is TRBV10-3 and J usage is TRBJ2-7; 9 nucleotides align to TRBD2. Unmatched junction bases numbered 11, after V lost 11 bases and J lost 0 bases. CDR3 length: 15 residues. Germline CDR1 reads ENHRY; CDR2 reads SYGVKD. The CDR3 protein is CASKGVAGASYEQYF. Written as DNA, the CDR3 is TGTGCCTCAAAGGGGGTAGCGGGAGCCTCCTACGAGCAGTACTTC.

The chain combines TRBV28 with TRBJ2-2, with TRBD2 matching 9 bases. The CDR3 has 16 residues. The V and J ends lost 0 bases and 1 base, in that order; junction bases with no gene match: 0. Germline CDR1 and CDR2: MDHEN and SYDVKM. CDR3 in amino acids: CASSLWTSGNTGELFF. CDR3 coding DNA: TGTGCCAGCAGTTTATGGACTAGCGGGAACACCGGGGAGCTGTTTTTT.

The gene calls are TRBV6-5 and TRBJ2-1, with 11 nucleotides matching TRBD2. The CDR3 runs to 16 residues. J lost 4 bases, V lost 4 bases, and 6 bases had no gene match. The germline gives CDR1 MNHEY, CDR2 SVGAGI. The CDR3 loop is CASSSRTSGYYNEQFF. Written as DNA, the CDR3 is TGTGCCAGCAGTTCCCGGACTAGCGGGTATTACAATGAGCAGTTCTTC.